This T cell receptor (beta chain) was documented in a study of post-analysis software for immune sequencing data. Each TCR beta cDNA library carried unique molecular identifiers. TCRdb reanalysed the PCR reads using MiXCR and keeps one entry per CDR3 protein. Of some 700,000 distinct CDR3 sequences in the sample, more than 50% are singletons; the top ten hold approximately 11%. The sample taken for sequencing was blood. This TCR was sampled from a girl aged 2 to 10 with multiple sclerosis.

The CDR3 DNA reads TGCAGCGTCATCTCCTCCCAACAGGCTAACTATGGCTACACCTTC. Its protein product is CSVISSQQANYGYTF. The chain uses TRBV29-1 and TRBJ1-2; D is possibly TRBD1 (5 bases). This CDR3 contains 15 residues. V lost 6 bases to trimming and J lost 0 bases, with 17 bases between them. Germline V lookup: CDR1 SQVTM, CDR2 ANQGSEA.